This T cell receptor (beta chain) originates from a study of immune heterogeneity within non-small cell lung tumors. Study-wide background: Squamous cell carcinomas accounted for 4 of the tumors, non-squamous carcinomas for about 11, and 1 was not otherwise specified. Study results and limitations: In tumor regions, T-cell clonality showed a moderate but significant correlation with local tumor mutational burden (R approximately 0.33). Identical dominant CDR3 beta clonotypes were found repeatedly across the tumor sites of a single patient, and these appeared alongside high-frequency clones that were unique to particular tumor locations.

With 32 V and 13 J primers, multiplex PCR amplified the TCR beta CDR3. TCRdb reprocessed the multiplex PCR reads via MiXCR and lists one record per CDR3 protein. The sample carries roughly 23,000 distinct CDR3 sequences, roughly 30% recorded once. This clonotype ranks as medium-sized. What it binds is not known. At 550 to 600 ng per sample, bulk tumor genomic DNA provided the template. Several biopsies were collected from each primary tumor during surgery. They were spaced as far apart as possible within the tumor mass. Curative operations were performed on patients who had untreated, newly diagnosed non-small cell lung cancer. Donation came from patients with newly diagnosed non-small cell lung cancer who were having surgery with curative intent. Sequencing was carried out using lung tumor tissue. The clonotype comes from a middle-aged man with non-small cell lung cancer.

Here the CDR3 reads CSGDGSTDTQYF. DNA of the CDR3: TGCAGCGGGGACGGTAGCACAGATACGCAGTATTTT. V usage is TRBV29-1 and J usage is TRBJ2-3, with D perhaps assigned TRBD1 or TRBD2 (5 bases each). V lost 7 bases and J lost 0, with 8 bases in between. This CDR3 contains 12 residues. CDR1 and CDR2 (germline): SQVTM, ANQGSEA.